This T cell receptor (beta chain) comes out of a study of T cells in Graves' hyperthyroidism and ophthalmopathy. Overall study findings and caveats: Most thyroid clonotypes that were expanded above 0.001 also turned up in blood.

Germline CDR1 is DFQATT and CDR2 is SNEGSKA (reference sequence). CDR3 size: 11 residues. Trimming removed 3 bases from V and 2 bases from J, with 4 bases in between. Amplified regions were TCR beta CDR3 sequences from RNA transcripts. Initially, a first-round RT-PCR of the TCR CDR3 employed the HTBI primer set. TCRdb reprocessed the multiplex PCR reads via MiXCR and lists one record per CDR3 protein. Here the sample spans a few hundred thousand distinct CDR3 sequences, approximately 13% being singletons. To note about this clonotype: The antigen is unknown.

It was at first hyperthyroidism diagnosis, before any ophthalmopathy symptoms, that the blood sample was taken. J is TRBJ2-5 and V is TRBV20-1; the D is unclear. The receptor comes from a man under 40 with Graves' hyperthyroidism that later progressed to Graves' ophthalmopathy. Input material: blood. CDR3 amino acids: CSASQQETQYF. Here the CDR3 DNA reads TGCAGTGCTAGCCAGCAAGAGACCCAGTACTTC.